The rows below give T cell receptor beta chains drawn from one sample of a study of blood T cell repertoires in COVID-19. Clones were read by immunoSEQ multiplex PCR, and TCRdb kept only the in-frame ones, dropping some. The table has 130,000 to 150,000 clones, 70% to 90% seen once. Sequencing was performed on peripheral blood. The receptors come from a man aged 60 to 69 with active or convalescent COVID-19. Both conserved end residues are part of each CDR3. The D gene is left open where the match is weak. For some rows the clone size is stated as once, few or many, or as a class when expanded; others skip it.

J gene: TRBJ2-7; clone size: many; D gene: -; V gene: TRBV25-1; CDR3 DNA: TGTGCCAGCAGTGAATCACGCGGCAGGGGCAACGAGCAGTACTTC; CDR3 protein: CASSESRGRGNEQYF
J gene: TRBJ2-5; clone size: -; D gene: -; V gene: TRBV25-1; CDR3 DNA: TGTGCCAGCAGTGAATCTGGCAGGGAGACCCAGTACTTC; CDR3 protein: CASSESGRETQYF
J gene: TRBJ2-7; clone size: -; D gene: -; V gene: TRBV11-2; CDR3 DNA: TGTGCCAGCAGCTTCCGGGAGAGCCTATCCGAGCAGTACTTC; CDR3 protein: CASSFRESLSEQYF
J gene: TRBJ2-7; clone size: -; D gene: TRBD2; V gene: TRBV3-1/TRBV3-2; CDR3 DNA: TGTGCCAGCAGCCAAGATACTACTAGCGGGAGGGGCGAGCAGTACTTC; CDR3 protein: CASSQDTTSGRGEQYF
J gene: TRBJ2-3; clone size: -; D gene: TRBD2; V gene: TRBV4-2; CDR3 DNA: TGTGCCAGCAGCCAGGCAGCGGGAGGGCCAACAGATACGCAGTATTTT; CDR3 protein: CASSQAAGGPTDTQYF
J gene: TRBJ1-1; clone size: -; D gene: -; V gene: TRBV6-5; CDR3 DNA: TGTGCCAGCAGGTTAGGGGGTAACACTGAAGCTTTCTTT; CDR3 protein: CASRLGGNTEAFF
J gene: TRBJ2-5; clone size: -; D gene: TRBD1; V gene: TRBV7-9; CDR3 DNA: TGTGCCAGCAGCTTGAGGCAGGGGGCTAAAGAGACCCAGTACTTC; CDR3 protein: CASSLRQGAKETQYF
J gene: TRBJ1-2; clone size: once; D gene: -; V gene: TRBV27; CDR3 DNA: TGTGCCAGCAGTTTAACTGGCGTGGGACTAAAGGGCTACACCTTC; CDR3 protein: CASSLTGVGLKGYTF
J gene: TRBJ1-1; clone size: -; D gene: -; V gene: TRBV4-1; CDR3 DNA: TGCGCCAGCAGCCAAGTCCTAGCGAGTGGAGCTTTCTTT; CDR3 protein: CASSQVLASGAFF
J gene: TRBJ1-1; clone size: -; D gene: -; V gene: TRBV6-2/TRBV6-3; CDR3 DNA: TGTGCCAGCACCCCCGGACAGCCGAACACTGAAGCTTTCTTT; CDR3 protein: CASTPGQPNTEAFF
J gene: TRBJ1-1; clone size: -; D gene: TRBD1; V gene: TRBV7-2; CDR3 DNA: TGTGCCAGCAGCGTAAGTCCAGGGGGATTAACTTTCTTT; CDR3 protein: CASSVSPGGLTFF
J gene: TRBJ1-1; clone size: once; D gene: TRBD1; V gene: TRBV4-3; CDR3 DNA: TGCGCCAGCAGCCACGGGACAGCCTATATGAACACTGAAGCTTTCTTT; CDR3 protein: CASSHGTAYMNTEAFF
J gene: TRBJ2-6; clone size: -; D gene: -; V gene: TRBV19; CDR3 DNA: TGTGCCAGTAGTATAACAGGGTTGGGGATGAACGTCCTGACTTTC; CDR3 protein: CASSITGLGMNVLTF
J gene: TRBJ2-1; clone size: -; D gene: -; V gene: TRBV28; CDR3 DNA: TGTGCCAGCAGCCCCGGACAGAATGAGCAGTTCTTC; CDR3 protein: CASSPGQNEQFF
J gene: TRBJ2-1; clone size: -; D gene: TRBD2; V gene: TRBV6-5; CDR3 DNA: TGTGCCAGCACCACCCTAGCGGGAGTGTACAATGAGCAGTTCTTC; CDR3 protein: CASTTLAGVYNEQFF